These T cell receptor beta chains were read from a single sample in a study of neurological immune-mediated disorders. One entry per CDR3 protein, called by TCRdb with MiXCR from the 5' RACE reads. This sample carries 75,000 to 85,000 distinct CDR3 sequences, more than 15% of them seen once, and the ten largest clones take 15% to 17%. The specimen sequenced was PBMCs. The receptors derive from a woman aged 40 to 55 in good health. The CDR3 runs from the conserved cysteine through the conserved F or W. Fields, in order: V gene, clone size, J gene, D gene, CDR3 DNA, CDR3 protein. A D gene is named only where the DNA matches it firmly. Clone size, where shown, is once, few, many, or a class for clones that have expanded.

>TRBV15|many|TRBJ2-2|NA
TGTGCCACCAGCAGAGCCGGCCTTCCCACCGGGGAGCTGTTTTTT
CATSRAGLPTGELFF
>TRBV12-3/TRBV12-4|many|TRBJ1-2|TRBD1
TGTGCCAGCACCCCACAGGGGGCGTCGAGTTATGGCTACACCTTC
CASTPQGASSYGYTF
>TRBV7-2|many|TRBJ2-2|NA
TGTGCCAGCAGCTTACATTCGGCCACCGGGGAGCTGTTTTTT
CASSLHSATGELFF
>TRBV7-8|many|TRBJ2-2|TRBD1
TGTGCCAGCAGCCCCTGGACAGGGCCGGGGACCGGGGAGCTGTTTTTT
CASSPWTGPGTGELFF
>TRBV5-1|many|TRBJ2-5|NA
TGCGCCACCCACACCCCGGGGGCCCAAGAGACCCAGTACTTC
CATHTPGAQETQYF
>TRBV5-6|many|TRBJ2-3|NA
TGTGCCAGCAGCTTGAGGGGGGGCACAGATACGCAGTATTTT
CASSLRGGTDTQYF
>TRBV5-1|many|TRBJ2-3|NA
TGCGCCAGCAGCTTGGTCGGGTCCAGGGACACAGATACGCAGTATTTT
CASSLVGSRDTDTQYF
>TRBV20-1|NA|TRBJ2-3|TRBD2
TGCAGTTCGGGACTAGCGGGAGGGGGAGATACGCAGTATTTT
CSSGLAGGGDTQYF
>TRBV5-1|many|TRBJ2-7|NA
TGCGCCAGCAGCTCAGGGGAATCCGAGCAGTACTTC
CASSSGESEQYF
>TRBV12-3/TRBV12-4|many|TRBJ1-2|TRBD1
TGTGCCAGCAGTTTAGGGGTACAGGGGATTGGCTACACCTTC
CASSLGVQGIGYTF
>TRBV7-2|NA|TRBJ2-1|TRBD2
TGTGCCAGCGCCCGGACTAGCGGGGGGGCCATAATATATGAGCAGTTCTTC
CASARTSGGAIIYEQFF
>TRBV7-9|few|TRBJ2-7|NA
TGTGCCAGCAGCTTAGGGACCGAGCAGTACTTC
CASSLGTEQYF
>TRBV28|few|TRBJ2-6|NA
TGTGCCAGCAGTTTGATGGGTGCTGGGGCCAACGTCCTGACTTTC
CASSLMGAGANVLTF
>TRBV11-2|many|TRBJ1-2|NA
TGTGCCAGCAGCTTAAACAATCAGGGGCGCTACACCTTC
CASSLNNQGRYTF
>TRBV3-1|NA|TRBJ2-1|TRBD2
TGTGCCAGCAGCACTCAGACGGGGGGTTTGGTGGGTGAGCAGTTCTTC
CASSTQTGGLVGEQFF
>TRBV5-1|many|TRBJ2-5|NA
TGCGCCAGCAGCTTGGGGTCTCCGGAGGAGACCCAGTACTTC
CASSLGSPEETQYF
>TRBV20-1|many|TRBJ2-3|TRBD1
TGCAGTGCTAGGACAGGGGTAGGGGCAGATACGCAGTATTTT
CSARTGVGADTQYF
>TRBV7-9|many|TRBJ2-1|NA
TGTGCCAGCAGCCCAGGGGGGGTGCATGAGCAGTTCTTC
CASSPGGVHEQFF
>TRBV6-2/TRBV6-3|NA|TRBJ1-2|TRBD1
TGTGCCAGCAGTTATTTCCGGGACAGGGTCGGCTACACCTTC
CASSYFRDRVGYTF
>TRBV7-2|many|TRBJ1-2|TRBD1
TGTGCCAGCAGCTTAGCCCAGGGGGCCAACTATGGCTACACCTTC
CASSLAQGANYGYTF
>TRBV20-1|NA|TRBJ1-2|NA
TGCAGTGCTAGAGAGAGCCTGGGACCGGGCGGCTACACCTTC
CSARESLGPGGYTF
>TRBV18|once|TRBJ1-1|NA
TGTGCCAGCGCTGGGCCCGGAGGGACGATAGAAGCTTTCTTT
CASAGPGGTIEAFF
>TRBV4-3|many|TRBJ1-6|NA
TGCGCCAGCAGCCAAGGGGCGGGTCAGGTTAATTCACCCCTCCACTTT
CASSQGAGQVNSPLHF
>TRBV12-3/TRBV12-4|many|TRBJ2-3|NA
TGTGCCAGCAGAAGTGGGAGACCAGGCACAGATACGCAGTATTTT
CASRSGRPGTDTQYF
>TRBV5-1|many|TRBJ2-3|NA
TGCGCCAGCAGCCCCGGGACTTTTAGCACAGATACGCAGTATTTT
CASSPGTFSTDTQYF
>TRBV5-6|NA|TRBJ1-5|NA
TGTGCCAGCAGCTTGTTATCCCATAAGGTCAATCAGCCCCAGCATTTT
CASSLLSHKVNQPQHF
>TRBV6-1|many|TRBJ2-7|TRBD1
TGTGCCACGGATACAGGGGGCGCGGGCGCCTACGAGCAGTACTTC
CATDTGGAGAYEQYF
>TRBV7-9|many|TRBJ1-2|TRBD1
TGTGCCAGCAGCTTAGTGACAGGGACGAGTGGCTACACCTTC
CASSLVTGTSGYTF
>TRBV6-2/TRBV6-3|many|TRBJ1-6|TRBD1
TGTGCCAGCAGTCCCGGGACAGAGAGGAGCTCCTATAATTCACCCCTCCACTTT
CASSPGTERSSYNSPLHF